A single sample is the source of the 30 T cell receptor beta chains below, sequenced in a study of shared clonotypes between healthy human individuals. This table comes from immunoSEQ multiplex PCR, and its TCRdb copy is limited to in-frame clones, with some not included. The sample shows around 2,000,000 clones, about 95% of them seen only once. Naive CD8 cells lacked CD45RO and underwent positive selection for CCR7, leaving out terminally differentiated effector memory CD45RA+ cells. Sequencing was carried out using naive CD8+ T cells sorted from blood. These TCRs come from a man between 18 and 29 years old in good health.

This chain connects TRBV29-1 to TRBJ2-5, with TRBD1 matching 10 bases. CDR1 SQVTM and CDR2 ANQGSEA come from the germline V gene. The V and J ends lost 3 bases and 11 bases, in that order; junction bases with no gene match: 9. The CDR3 has 13 amino acids. CDR3 DNA sequence: TGCAGCGTTGATTTCAGGACAGGGGGAGAGCAGTACTTC. Translation: CSVDFRTGGEQYF.

The V gene is TRBV9, the J gene TRBJ2-1; possible D gene TRBD2, 5 bases. Germline CDR1 reads SGDLS; CDR2 reads YYNGEE. V lost 7 bases, J lost 1 base, and 9 bases lay in between. The CDR3 runs 13 residues. CDR3 bases: TGTGCCAGCCGGGGTGGGTCCTACAATGAGCAGTTCTTC. This codes for CASRGGSYNEQFF. Variable domain in full (rest from reference TRBV9 and TRBJ2-1): DSGVTQTPKHLITATGQRVTLRCSPRSGDLSVYWYQQSLDQGLQFLIQYYNGEERAKGNILERFSAQQFPDLHSELNLSSLELGDSALYFCASRGGSYNEQFFGPGTRLTVL.

The chain carries TRBV27 and TRBJ2-1, with 7 bases aligning to TRBD1. The junction had 2 bases not matched to a gene; V was cut back by 2 bases and J by 1 base. CDR1 and CDR2 (germline): MNHEY, SMNVEV (reference sequence). The CDR3 sequence is 15 residues long. In DNA, the CDR3 is TGTGCCAGCAGTTTAACAGGGGCGTCCTACAATGAGCAGTTCTTC. This codes for CASSLTGASYNEQFF.

This clone was detected once. The genes are TRBV19 and TRBJ2-1; 12 nucleotides match TRBD2. Germline V CDR1 and CDR2: LNHDA, SQIVND (reference sequence). V shed 6 bases and J 6 bases; nucleotides not matched to a gene: 6. The CDR3 extends over 15 amino acids. CDR3 in amino acids: CASSVTSGSINEQFF. The CDR3 DNA is TGTGCCAGTAGCGTGACTAGCGGGAGTATCAATGAGCAGTTCTTC.

A remark on this clone: Other DNA sequences of this sample code for an identical CDR3. This chain links TRBV30 with TRBJ2-3; 13 bases are shared with TRBD2. This CDR3 contains 15 residues. Losses at the gene ends were 0 bases for V and 4 bases for J; bases not matched to a gene: 1. Germline lookup yields CDR1 GTSNPN and CDR2 SVGIG (reference sequence). CDR3: CAWSVLAGGADTQYF. The CDR3 nucleotides read TGTGCCTGGAGTGTACTAGCGGGGGGGGCAGATACGCAGTATTTT. Complete variable domain (other parts from reference TRBV30 and TRBJ2-3): SQTIHQWPATLVQPVGSPLSLECTVEGTSNPNLYWYRQAAGRGLQLLFYSVGIGQISSEVPQNLSASRPQDRQFILSSKKLLLSDSGFYLCAWSVLAGGADTQYFGPGTRLTVL.

The V call is TRBV28, the J call TRBJ1-2; D is possibly TRBD1 (6 bases). This CDR3 region has 15 residues. Per germline, CDR1 MDHEN and CDR2 SYDVKM. Trimming stripped 6 bases from V and 5 bases from J, with 19 bases between. CDR3 sequence reads: CASRTRTEKGYGYTF. CDR3 coding DNA: TGTGCCAGCAGGACCCGGACAGAGAAGGGGTATGGCTACACCTTC.

This clone was observed a single time. The V call is TRBV5-4, the J call TRBJ1-1; 10 bases agree with TRBD1. V trimming: 0 bases; J trimming: 5 bases; junction bases outside the gene matches: 7. The CDR3 runs to 16 residues. CDR1 and CDR2 from the germline V gene are SGHNT and YYREEE (reference sequence). CDR3 DNA sequence: TGTGCCAGCAGCTTGGCCCCGGGACAGGGGACTACTGAAGCTTTCTTT. Encoded protein: CASSLAPGQGTTEAFF.

J is TRBJ1-6 and V is TRBV27; D unresolved. Trimming left V 2 bases short and J 0 bases short, with 8 bases between. This CDR3 contains 16 residues. From germline, CDR1 is MNHEY and CDR2 SMNVEV (reference sequence). CDR3 DNA sequence: TGTGCCAGCAGTTTAGTCACCAGCTCCTATAATTCACCCCTCCACTTT. Translated: CASSLVTSSYNSPLHF.

With respect to this clone: Distinct nucleotide sequences in the sample also encode this CDR3. This chain connects TRBV4-3 to TRBJ2-7; D might be TRBD1 (6 bases). The CDR3 is 14 amino acids. CDR1 LGHNA and CDR2 YSLEER come from the germline V gene. The V gene lost 0 bases and the J gene lost 4 bases, with 10 bases spanning the gap. For the CDR3, the DNA is TGCGCCAGCAGCCAAGATGTGGGGGCATACGAGCAGTACTTC. It is translated as CASSQDVGAYEQYF.

With respect to this clone: This sample includes further DNA sequences coding for the same CDR3. The chain combines TRBV2 with TRBJ2-7; TRBD1 matches 7 bases. CDR3 length equals 12 residues. V dropped 6 bases and J dropped 2; count of bases not matched to a gene: 1. Looked up from germline, CDR1 is SNHLY and CDR2 is FYNNEI. The CDR3 DNA reads TGTGCCAGCAGCGGGACAGCCTACGAGCAGTACTTC. Translated: CASSGTAYEQYF.

This rearrangement joins TRBV6-4 to TRBJ2-7; 9 bases match TRBD1. Germline V gives CDR1 MRHNA, CDR2 SNTAGT. This CDR3 is 15 amino acids long. V trimming: 0 bases; J trimming: 6 bases; junction bases outside the gene matches: 6. The CDR3: CASSDSGTGCSEQYF. In nucleotides, the CDR3 is TGTGCCAGCAGTGACTCAGGGACAGGGTGCTCCGAGCAGTACTTC.

The CDR3 bases are TGTGCCAGTAGTATGGGAGCAGAGCAGTTCTTC. Translating it yields CASSMGAEQFF. J is TRBJ2-1 and V is TRBV19, with D tentatively TRBD2 (5 bases). Germline loops: CDR1 LNHDA, CDR2 SQIVND (reference sequence). V lost 3 bases, J lost 10 bases, and 7 bases lay in between. CDR3 length: 11 amino acids. The full variable domain, its missing parts supplied by reference TRBV19 and TRBJ2-1, is DGGITQSPKYLFRKEGQNVTLSCEQNLNHDAMYWYRQDPGQGLRLIYYSQIVNDFQKGDIAEGYSVSREKKESFPLTVTSAQKNPTAFYLCASSMGAEQFFGPGTRLTVL.

CDR3 DNA: TGTGCCAGCAGCTGGGGGGGTAACAATGAGCAGTTCTTC. Translation gives CASSWGGNNEQFF. This rearrangement joins TRBV9 to TRBJ2-1; the match to TRBD2 covers 7 bases. Germline V gives CDR1 SGDLS, CDR2 YYNGEE. The junction had 3 bases not matched to a gene; V was cut back by 4 bases and J by 5 bases. The CDR3 is made up of 13 amino acids.

The chain joins TRBV9 to TRBJ2-7; 10 bases align to TRBD1. The V segment lost 5 bases and the J segment 4 bases; nucleotides outside the gene matches: 6. Per the germline V gene, CDR1 is SGDLS and CDR2 is YYNGEE. The CDR3 totals 14 residues. The CDR3 region has the DNA TGTGCCAGCAGTTATCGGGGACAGGGGTACGAGCAGTACTTC. Protein product: CASSYRGQGYEQYF. Combining the CDR3 with reference TRBV9 and TRBJ2-7 gives the whole variable domain DSGVTQTPKHLITATGQRVTLRCSPRSGDLSVYWYQQSLDQGLQFLIQYYNGEERAKGNILERFSAQQFPDLHSELNLSSLELGDSALYFCASSYRGQGYEQYFGPGTRLTVT.

CDR3 nucleotide sequence: TGTGCCAGCAGTGTTGGGATTAAAGATACGCAGTATTTT. Protein: CASSVGIKDTQYF. V usage is TRBV2 and J usage is TRBJ2-3; D is unresolved. The CDR3 is made up of 13 amino acids. V lost 4 bases and J lost 5, with 10 bases in between. Germline CDR1 and CDR2: SNHLY and FYNNEI. Full variable domain (outside the CDR3, taken from reference TRBV2 and TRBJ2-3): EPEVTQTPSHQVTQMGQEVILRCVPISNHLYFYWYRQILGQKVEFLVSFYNNEISEKSEIFDDQFSVERPDGSNFTLKIRSTKLEDSAMYFCASSVGIKDTQYFGPGTRLTVL.

The V call is TRBV11-2, the J call TRBJ1-2, with D hard to call. This CDR3 comprises 14 residues. V shed 8 bases and J shed 1 base, with 14 bases lying between them. The germline CDR1 and CDR2 sequences are SGHAT and FQNNGV. This CDR3 is CASEDLRDNYGYTF. For the CDR3, the DNA is TGTGCCAGCGAGGACCTTCGGGATAACTATGGCTACACCTTC.

The rearrangement joins TRBV5-1 to TRBJ1-2; a weak D match, TRBD1 (6 bases). Trimming stripped 4 bases from V and 0 bases from J, with 16 bases between. In germline, CDR1 is SGHRS, CDR2 YFSETQ. The CDR3 totals 16 residues. The CDR3 here is CASSPQGGTANYGYTF. CDR3 DNA: TGCGCCAGCAGCCCACAGGGAGGTACTGCTAACTATGGCTACACCTTC.

The chain has TRBV14 and TRBJ2-3; D is perhaps TRBD1 or TRBD2 (5 bases each). CDR3 length equals 16 residues. Germline CDR1 and CDR2: SGHDN and FVKESK. V dropped 3 bases and J dropped 2 bases, with 15 bases sitting between them. The CDR3 DNA reads as TGTGCCAGCAGCCATTGGATCCCCGGGGCCACAGATACGCAGTATTTT. Translating gives CASSHWIPGATDTQYF.

J is TRBJ2-2 and V is TRBV25-1, with D unresolved. This CDR3 has 15 amino acids. Germline V CDR1 and CDR2: MGHDK, SYGVNS. Trimming left V 2 bases short and J 2 bases short, with 9 bases between. In nucleotides, the CDR3 is TGTGCCAGCAGTGAAAGTTCCGATAACACCGGGGAGCTGTTTTTT. Protein product: CASSESSDNTGELFF.

The chain links TRBV4-1 to TRBJ2-2; 8 positions agree with TRBD2. The J segment lost 6 bases and the V segment lost 0 bases, leaving 15 bases of the junction unmatched. The CDR3 has 19 residues. Germline values: CDR1 MGHRA, CDR2 YSYEKL. The CDR3 loop is CASSQDVGGGIAFAGELFF. The CDR3 region has the DNA TGCGCCAGCAGCCAAGATGTAGGCGGGGGGATAGCTTTCGCCGGGGAGCTGTTTTTT.

V is TRBV6-1 and J is TRBJ2-5; D might be TRBD1 (5 bases). The CDR3 covers 14 residues. Germline V lookup: CDR1 MNHNS, CDR2 SASEGT. V lost 1 base and J 4 bases, leaving 10 bases between the germline ends. The CDR3 reads CASSEVAGPETQYF. The DNA of the CDR3 is TGTGCCAGCAGTGAAGTGGCAGGGCCAGAGACCCAGTACTTC.

The CDR3: CASSDTRTQFF. CDR3 nucleotide sequence: TGTGCCAGCAGTGACACTAGGACCCAGTTCTTC. The chain links TRBV6-1 to TRBJ2-1, with D tentatively TRBD2 (5 bases). Germline-derived CDR1 and CDR2 are MNHNS and SASEGT. CDR3 length: 11 residues. The V and J ends lost 3 bases and 13 bases respectively, with 10 bases between them.

This rearrangement joins TRBV4-1 to TRBJ2-3; 11 bases are a match to TRBD2. CDR1 and CDR2 (germline): MGHRA, YSYEKL. The CDR3 loop spans 17 amino acids. V lost 3 bases, J lost 2 bases, and 7 bases stayed unmatched. The CDR3 coding sequence is TGCGCCAGCAGCCACAGACTAGCGGGGCCTATCACAGATACGCAGTATTTT. Its translation: CASSHRLAGPITDTQYF.

The chain couples TRBV9 to TRBJ1-6; possibly TRBD1 for D (5 bases). The length of the CDR3 is 16 residues. V lost 3 bases, J lost 7 bases, and 17 bases lay in between. Germline-derived CDR1 and CDR2 are SGDLS and YYNGEE. The CDR3 bases are TGTGCCAGCAGCGCAACACGGGGAGGGGCCAATTCACCCCTCCACTTT. It translates to CASSATRGGANSPLHF. Complete variable domain (other parts from reference TRBV9 and TRBJ1-6): DSGVTQTPKHLITATGQRVTLRCSPRSGDLSVYWYQQSLDQGLQFLIQYYNGEERAKGNILERFSAQQFPDLHSELNLSSLELGDSALYFCASSATRGGANSPLHFGNGTRLTVT.

J is TRBJ2-3 and V is TRBV10-3; possible D gene TRBD2, 7 bases. From germline, CDR1 is ENHRY and CDR2 SYGVKD. The V gene lost 2 bases and the J gene lost 6 bases, with 12 bases spanning the gap. The CDR3 is 14 amino acids. The CDR3 is CAISETGGGDTQYF. As DNA, the CDR3 is TGTGCCATCAGTGAGACGGGGGGCGGGGATACGCAGTATTTT.

The chain uses TRBV27 and TRBJ1-2; D is perhaps TRBD1 (5 bases). Germline lookup yields CDR1 MNHEY and CDR2 SMNVEV (reference sequence). Between the trimmed V and J ends, which lost 4 bases and 5 bases, there was a span of 17 bases. The CDR3 has 15 residues. The CDR3 DNA reads TGTGCCAGCAGTTCCCTGTCCACTGGGGGGTATGGCTACACCTTC. Translating it yields CASSSLSTGGYGYTF.

CDR3 coding DNA: TGCGCCAGCAGCCCGGGACAGTTCGCCTACGAGCAGTACTTC. Translated: CASSPGQFAYEQYF. V and J are TRBV4-1 and TRBJ2-7; TRBD1 aligns across 7 bases. The CDR3 runs to 14 residues. Germline loops: CDR1 MGHRA, CDR2 YSYEKL. Trimming took 4 bases from V and 2 from J; bases not matched to a gene: 5.

The rearrangement joins TRBV27 to TRBJ2-3; 9 nucleotides align to TRBD1. The CDR3 spans 15 residues. Per the germline V gene, CDR1 is MNHEY and CDR2 is SMNVEV (reference sequence). V gave up 5 bases and J gave up 0 bases; unmatched junction bases: 3. The chain's CDR3 is CASSGTGTSTDTQYF. DNA of the CDR3: TGTGCCAGCAGTGGGACAGGGACCAGCACAGATACGCAGTATTTT.

This clone was found once. The rearrangement uses TRBV19 and TRBJ1-2, with 7 bases that match TRBD1. Germline CDR1 LNHDA, CDR2 SQIVND (reference sequence). The CDR3 totals 13 residues. Germline trimming cut 7 bases from V and 7 bases from J; bases unmatched to any gene: 9. The CDR3 sequence: CASMTGRGFGYTF. The CDR3 DNA reads TGTGCCAGTATGACAGGGCGTGGGTTTGGCTACACCTTC.

The chain combines TRBV4-3 with TRBJ2-7, with a weak D call TRBD2 (6 bases). There are 15 residues in the CDR3. Deletions cut 0 bases from V and 4 bases from J, with 13 bases between. Looked up from germline, CDR1 is LGHNA and CDR2 is YSLEER. The CDR3: CASSQDRGTPYEQYF. In DNA, the CDR3 is TGCGCCAGCAGCCAAGATCGGGGGACTCCGTACGAGCAGTACTTC.